A selection of T cell receptor beta chains follows, all from one sample in a study of T-cell reconstitution after alpha-beta-depleted transplantation in children. TCRdb re-called the PCR reads through MiXCR, storing one row per CDR3 protein. This repertoire shows 450,000 to 700,000 distinct CDR3 sequences, more than 20% found once; its top ten account for under 45%. Here the sequenced sample was PBMCs, taken before TCRalphabeta/CD19-depleted stem cell transplant. These receptors were taken from a boy under two years old with Wiskott-Aldrich syndrome, due to receive a stem cell transplant. CDR3s include the opening cysteine and the closing phenylalanine or tryptophan. D genes are given only for firm matches. Expanded clones are given a class, and other clones once, few, many or no size at all.

TRBJ1-2 | TRBD1 | TRBV27 | - | CASSSRDRGIVNYGYTF | TGTGCCAGCAGTTCCCGGGACAGGGGAATTGTAAACTATGGCTACACCTTC
TRBJ2-3 | TRBD2 | TRBV7-7 | - | CASSRGLAATDTQYF | TGTGCCAGCAGCAGGGGACTAGCGGCCACAGATACGCAGTATTTT
TRBJ2-1 | TRBD2 | TRBV10-3 | few | CAISEGGRTYNEQFF | TGTGCCATCAGTGAGGGCGGGAGGACTTACAATGAGCAGTTCTTC
TRBJ2-7 | TRBD1 | TRBV6-5 | few | CASSSGTGVHEQYF | TGTGCCAGCAGTTCCGGGACAGGGGTCCACGAGCAGTACTTC
TRBJ2-5 | TRBD2 | TRBV29-1 | - | CSVGREGTQYF | TGCAGCGTTGGGCGGGAGGGGACCCAGTACTTC
TRBJ2-7 | - | TRBV5-5 | few | CASSYLTYEQYF | TGTGCCAGCAGCTATTTAACCTACGAGCAGTACTTC
TRBJ1-1 | TRBD1 | TRBV3-1 | - | CASSQDERFGTGGGNTEAFF | TGTGCCAGCAGCCAAGACGAACGCTTCGGGACAGGGGGGGGGAACACTGAAGCTTTCTTT
TRBJ2-1 | - | TRBV4-1 | - | CASSQVVADYNEQFF | TGCGCCAGCAGCCAAGTGGTAGCGGACTACAATGAGCAGTTCTTC
TRBJ1-5 | - | TRBV5-6 | few | CASSLSASNQPQHF | TGTGCCAGCAGCTTGTCTGCCAGCAATCAGCCCCAGCATTTT
TRBJ2-5 | - | TRBV24-1 | few | CATSGETRDGEQETQYF | TGTGCCACCAGTGGAGAAACCCGGGACGGAGAGCAAGAGACCCAGTACTTC
TRBJ2-1 | - | TRBV28 | - | CASSPTQYNEQFF | TGTGCCAGCAGTCCCACCCAATACAATGAGCAGTTCTTC
TRBJ2-7 | - | TRBV12-3/TRBV12-4 | - | CASSLGESSYEQYF | TGTGCCAGCAGTTTAGGGGAGAGCTCCTACGAGCAGTACTTC
TRBJ1-2 | - | TRBV5-1 | - | CASSSYGTSYGYTF | TGCGCCAGCAGCTCTTACGGGACGTCCTATGGCTACACCTTC
TRBJ1-1 | TRBD1 | TRBV7-6 | - | CASSHRGATEAFF | TGTGCCAGCAGCCACAGGGGGGCCACTGAAGCTTTCTTT
TRBJ1-3 | - | TRBV12-3/TRBV12-4 | - | CASSRSSGNTIYF | TGTGCCAGCAGCCGTAGCTCTGGAAACACCATATATTTT
TRBJ1-2 | - | TRBV20-1 | - | CSARMLVCRGYTF | TGCAGTGCTAGAATGCTCGTCTGTAGGGGCTACACCTTC
TRBJ2-5 | TRBD2 | TRBV15 | - | CATSSPRGGRRETQYF | TGTGCCACCAGCAGTCCAAGGGGCGGGAGACGAGAGACCCAGTACTTC
TRBJ1-4 | - | TRBV5-5 | few | CASSRDTRSTNEKLFF | TGTGCCAGCAGTCGCGACACCCGTTCAACTAATGAAAAACTGTTTTTT
TRBJ1-1 | - | TRBV5-1 | few | CASSEGHRDTEAFF | TGCGCCAGCAGCGAAGGACACAGGGACACTGAAGCTTTCTTT
TRBJ2-6 | - | TRBV12-3/TRBV12-4 | - | CASSFWVSAGANVLTF | TGTGCCAGCAGTTTTTGGGTTTCGGCTGGGGCCAACGTCCTGACTTTC
TRBJ1-1 | TRBD1 | TRBV2 | - | CASSRTGRRSEAFF | TGTGCCAGCAGCCGGACAGGGCGCCGAAGCGAAGCTTTCTTT
TRBJ2-1 | TRBD2 | TRBV3-1 | - | CASSQVTGGNEQFF | TGTGCCAGCAGCCAAGTGACCGGGGGGAATGAGCAGTTCTTC